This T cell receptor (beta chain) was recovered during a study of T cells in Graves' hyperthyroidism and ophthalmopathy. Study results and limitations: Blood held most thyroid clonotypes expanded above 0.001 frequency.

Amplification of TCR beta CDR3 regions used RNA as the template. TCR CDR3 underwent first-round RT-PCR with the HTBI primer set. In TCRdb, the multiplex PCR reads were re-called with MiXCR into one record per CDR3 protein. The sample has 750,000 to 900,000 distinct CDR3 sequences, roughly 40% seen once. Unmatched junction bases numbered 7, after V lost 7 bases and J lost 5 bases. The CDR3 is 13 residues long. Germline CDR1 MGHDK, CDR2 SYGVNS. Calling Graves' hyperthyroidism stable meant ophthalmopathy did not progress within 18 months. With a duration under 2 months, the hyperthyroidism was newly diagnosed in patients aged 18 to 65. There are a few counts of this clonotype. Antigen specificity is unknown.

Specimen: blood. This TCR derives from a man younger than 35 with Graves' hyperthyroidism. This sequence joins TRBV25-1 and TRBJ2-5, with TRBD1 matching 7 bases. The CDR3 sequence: CASMIQGQETQYF. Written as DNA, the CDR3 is TGTGCCAGCATGATACAGGGACAGGAGACCCAGTACTTC. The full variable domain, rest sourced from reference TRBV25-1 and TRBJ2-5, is EADIYQTPRYLVIGTGKKITLECSQTMGHDKMYWYQQDPGMELHLIHYSYGVNSTEKGDLSSESTVSRIRTEHFPLTLESARPSHTSQYLCASMIQGQETQYFGPGTRLLVL.